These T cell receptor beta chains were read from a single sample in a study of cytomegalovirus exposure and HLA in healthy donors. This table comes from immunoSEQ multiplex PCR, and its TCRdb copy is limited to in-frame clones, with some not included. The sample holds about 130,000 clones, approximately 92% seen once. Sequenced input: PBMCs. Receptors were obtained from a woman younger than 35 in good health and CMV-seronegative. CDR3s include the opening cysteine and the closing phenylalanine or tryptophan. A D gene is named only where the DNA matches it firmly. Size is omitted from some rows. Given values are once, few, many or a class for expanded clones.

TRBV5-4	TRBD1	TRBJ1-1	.	CASSPGTGGVNTEAFF	TGTGCCAGCAGCCCGGGGACAGGGGGCGTGAACACTGAAGCTTTCTTT
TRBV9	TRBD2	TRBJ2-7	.	CASSVGGSGTTYEQYF	TGTGCCAGCAGCGTAGGAGGTAGCGGGACCACCTACGAGCAGTACTTC
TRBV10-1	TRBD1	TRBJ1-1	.	CASGQGLNTEAFF	TGCGCCAGTGGACAGGGACTGAACACTGAAGCTTTCTTT
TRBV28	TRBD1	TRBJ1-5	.	CASSSVGQGGNQPQHF	TGTGCCAGCAGTTCAGTAGGACAGGGCGGCAATCAGCCCCAGCATTTT
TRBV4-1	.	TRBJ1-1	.	CASSHGQYEAFF	TGCGCCAGCAGCCACGGACAGTACGAAGCTTTCTTT
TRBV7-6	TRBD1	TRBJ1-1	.	CASSLTGTGGTEAFF	TGTGCCAGCAGCTTAACTGGGACAGGGGGGACTGAAGCTTTCTTT
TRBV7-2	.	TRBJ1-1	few	CASSLEGATEAFF	TGTGCCAGCAGCTTAGAAGGGGCGACTGAAGCTTTCTTT
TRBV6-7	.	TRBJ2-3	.	CASNTGGADTQYF	TGTGCCAGCAATACAGGGGGGGCAGATACGCAGTATTTT
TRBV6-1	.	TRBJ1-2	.	CASSESGYRAHYGYTF	TGTGCCAGCAGTGAAAGTGGTTACAGGGCGCACTATGGCTACACCTTC
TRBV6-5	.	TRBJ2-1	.	CASTPRQPYNEQFF	TGTGCCAGCACCCCCCGACAACCCTACAATGAGCAGTTCTTC